Listed below are T cell receptor beta chains from one sample, sequenced in a study of regulatory T cells in long-lasting Graves disease. TCRdb analysed the multiplex PCR reads with MiXCR anew, one entry per CDR3 protein. The sample shows around 400,000 distinct CDR3 sequences, roughly a fifth of them seen only once. Sequenced here: peripheral blood mononuclear cells (PBMCs), sampled when the disease was refractory, from a patient treated with antithyroid drugs. The receptors here all came from a female donor with Graves disease. The CDR3 runs from the conserved cysteine through the conserved F or W. A D gene is named only where the DNA matches it firmly. Expanded clones are given a class, and other clones once, few, many or no size at all.

D: NA; V: TRBV15; length: 12; size: many; J: TRBJ2-2; DNA: TGTGCCACCAGCAGAGCTAACGGGGAGCTGTTTTTT; CDR3: CATSRANGELFF
D: NA; V: TRBV28; length: 13; size: many; J: TRBJ1-2; DNA: TGTGCCAGCAAAAAACAACCTAACTATGGCTACACCTTC; CDR3: CASKKQPNYGYTF
D: NA; V: TRBV5-4; length: 14; size: few; J: TRBJ1-5; DNA: TGTGCCAGCAGCTTGGCTAACGGTGATCAGCCCCAGCATTTT; CDR3: CASSLANGDQPQHF
D: TRBD1; V: TRBV30; length: 13; size: many; J: TRBJ1-1; DNA: TGTGCCTGGAGACAGGGGGGTAGCACTGAAGCTTTCTTT; CDR3: CAWRQGGSTEAFF
D: NA; V: TRBV7-9; length: 15; size: many; J: TRBJ2-7; DNA: TGTGCCAGCAGCCCACGGGACCAATCCTCCTACGAGCAGTACTTC; CDR3: CASSPRDQSSYEQYF
D: NA; V: TRBV28; length: 12; size: many; J: TRBJ1-5; DNA: TGTGCCAGCACCTATGAGGGTGAGCCCCAGCATTTT; CDR3: CASTYEGEPQHF
D: TRBD2; V: TRBV5-1; length: 15; size: few; J: TRBJ2-1; DNA: TGCGCCAGTAAAGGGGGACTAGCGGGGAACAATGAGCAGTTCTTC; CDR3: CASKGGLAGNNEQFF
D: NA; V: TRBV5-1; length: 14; size: NA; J: TRBJ2-1; DNA: TGCGCCAGCAGCACCCGGGAGCCCTACAATGAGCAGTTCTTC; CDR3: CASSTREPYNEQFF
D: NA; V: TRBV7-9; length: 12; size: NA; J: TRBJ1-4; DNA: TGTGCCAGCAGCCAGGGGATTGAAAAACTGTTTTTT; CDR3: CASSQGIEKLFF
D: NA; V: TRBV28; length: 16; size: many; J: TRBJ2-5; DNA: TGTGCCAGCAGTTTACCCAGCACAGGGAGGGTCGGGACCCAGTACTTC; CDR3: CASSLPSTGRVGTQYF
D: NA; V: TRBV15; length: 15; size: many; J: TRBJ1-1; DNA: TGTGCCACCAGCACGAATCCAGGGGTGAGCACTGAAGCTTTCTTT; CDR3: CATSTNPGVSTEAFF
D: NA; V: TRBV19; length: 13; size: many; J: TRBJ2-2; DNA: TGTGCCAGTAGGGCCTTGTACACCGGGGAGCTGTTTTTT; CDR3: CASRALYTGELFF
D: NA; V: TRBV25-1; length: 17; size: NA; J: TRBJ1-3; DNA: TGTGCCAGCAGTGAAGACAGGACCCCTCTGGCCGGAAACACCATATATTTT; CDR3: CASSEDRTPLAGNTIYF
D: TRBD1; V: TRBV5-1; length: 16; size: NA; J: TRBJ1-2; DNA: TGCGCCAGCAGCCCGGATCGACAGGGGGCAGGGGCTGGCTACACCTTC; CDR3: CASSPDRQGAGAGYTF
D: TRBD2; V: TRBV10-3; length: 15; size: NA; J: TRBJ2-3; DNA: TGTGCCATCAGTGCCGGACTAGCGGGAGCCGATACGCAGTATTTT; CDR3: CAISAGLAGADTQYF
D: TRBD1; V: TRBV2; length: 16; size: many; J: TRBJ1-1; DNA: TGTGCCAGCAGTGAATTGGGACAGACCCCTAACACTGAAGCTTTCTTT; CDR3: CASSELGQTPNTEAFF
D: TRBD1; V: TRBV5-1; length: 20; size: few; J: TRBJ1-4; DNA: TGTGCCAGCAGCTTTTCTGGCGACAGGGGGAGGGCTCCAACTAATGAAAAACTGTTTTTT; CDR3: CASSFSGDRGRAPTNEKLFF
D: TRBD2; V: TRBV11-2; length: 15; size: NA; J: TRBJ2-2; DNA: TGTGCCAGCAGCCACATACTAGCGGGAGTTGGGGAGCTGTTTTTT; CDR3: CASSHILAGVGELFF
D: NA; V: TRBV5-1; length: 16; size: few; J: TRBJ2-6; DNA: TGTGCCAGCAGCTTGGCCTTAGGTGCTGGGGCCAACGTCCTGACTTTC; CDR3: CASSLALGAGANVLTF
D: NA; V: TRBV3-1; length: 16; size: few; J: TRBJ1-3; DNA: TGTGCCAGCAGCCACCGGGCCCCACTGCTTGGAAACACCATATATTTT; CDR3: CASSHRAPLLGNTIYF
D: NA; V: TRBV6-5; length: 14; size: few; J: TRBJ2-7; DNA: TGTGCCAGCAGTTACGGAGACTTAGGCTACGAGCAGTACTTC; CDR3: CASSYGDLGYEQYF
D: NA; V: TRBV20-1; length: 13; size: NA; J: TRBJ2-1; DNA: TGCAGTGCTAGATTTCGACTAGAGAATGAGCAGTTCTTC; CDR3: CSARFRLENEQFF
D: NA; V: TRBV7-2; length: 14; size: few; J: TRBJ1-2; DNA: TGTGCCAGCAGCCTACCAGCCCGGGACTATGGCTACACCTTC; CDR3: CASSLPARDYGYTF
D: TRBD2; V: TRBV5-1; length: 16; size: NA; J: TRBJ2-3; DNA: TGCGCCAGCAGCCGCACACTAGCGGGAGAATCAGATACGCAGTATTTT; CDR3: CASSRTLAGESDTQYF
D: TRBD1; V: TRBV29-1; length: 12; size: few; J: TRBJ1-1; DNA: TGCAGCGGTACGACAGGGGGAACTGAAGCTTTCTTT; CDR3: CSGTTGGTEAFF
D: TRBD1; V: TRBV29-1; length: 15; size: NA; J: TRBJ2-3; DNA: TGCAGCGTGGGATCCGGGACAGGGTCCCACGATACGCAGTATTTT; CDR3: CSVGSGTGSHDTQYF
D: TRBD2; V: TRBV30; length: 18; size: NA; J: TRBJ2-3; DNA: TGTGCCTGGAGTGTAACCCCAGGACTAGCGGGAGGTACAGATACGCAGTATTTT; CDR3: CAWSVTPGLAGGTDTQYF
D: TRBD1; V: TRBV9; length: 15; size: few; J: TRBJ1-4; DNA: TGTGCCAGCAGCGTAGAGGACAGGGTTAATGAAAAACTGTTTTTT; CDR3: CASSVEDRVNEKLFF
D: NA; V: TRBV20-1; length: 18; size: few; J: TRBJ2-7; DNA: TGCAGTGCTAGAGTGTTTACCGACCGGGACTCAGGGACGTACGAGCAGTACTTC; CDR3: CSARVFTDRDSGTYEQYF
D: NA; V: TRBV6-5; length: 11; size: few; J: TRBJ1-5; DNA: TGTGCCAGCAGTTACCCGGGACTCCCGCATTTT; CDR3: CASSYPGLPHF
D: TRBD1; V: TRBV2; length: 14; size: many; J: TRBJ1-1; DNA: TGTGCCACCAAAATACAGGGGCTGGACACTGAAGCTTTCTTT; CDR3: CATKIQGLDTEAFF
D: TRBD1; V: TRBV25-1; length: 16; size: many; J: TRBJ1-6; DNA: TGTGCCAGCAGTGAATGGGCACAGGGGTTGAGCTCACCCCTCCACTTT; CDR3: CASSEWAQGLSSPLHF
D: NA; V: TRBV15; length: 15; size: many; J: TRBJ1-5; DNA: TGTGCCACCAGCAGAGGCACGCTTCCGAATCAGCCCCAGCATTTT; CDR3: CATSRGTLPNQPQHF
D: TRBD1; V: TRBV10-3; length: 14; size: many; J: TRBJ1-2; DNA: TGTGCCATCAAATTAAGCCGGGACAGCTATGGCTACACCTTC; CDR3: CAIKLSRDSYGYTF
D: TRBD2; V: TRBV3-1; length: 16; size: few; J: TRBJ2-5; DNA: TGTGCCAGCAGCCAAGGGCGGGGGGGGAGGACGGAGACCCAGTACTTC; CDR3: CASSQGRGGRTETQYF
D: NA; V: TRBV2; length: 10; size: many; J: TRBJ2-7; DNA: TGTGCCAGCAGTGGGGCAAAGCAGTACTTC; CDR3: CASSGAKQYF